Reported below is one T cell receptor beta chain. Its specificity is not known. The data originate from a study of cytomegalovirus exposure and HLA in healthy donors. Study details: It was reported in a later analysis that the same platform had been used for the 90 to 150 validation repertoires as for the roughly 650 first-cohort repertoires.

Points from the study as a whole: It was confirmed in vitro that a few of the CMV-associated chains were specific for CMV antigens. According to the study, around 150 TCR beta chains were cytomegalovirus-associated. As was reported, the classifier diagnosed cytomegalovirus status with high specificity and sensitivity.

Trimming took off 5 bases at V and 2 bases at J, with 11 bases between the two ends. Germline V lookup: CDR1 SGHRS, CDR2 YFSETQ. The CDR3 is 14 amino acids. Libraries were prepared by immunoSEQ multiplex PCR; TCRdb keeps only in-frame clonotypes and omits some of them. This sample has fewer than 200,000 clones; 85% occur once, and the top ten carry around a sixth. The chain joins TRBV5-1 to TRBJ1-3; D is possibly TRBD1 (6 bases). Sequenced input: PBMCs. The receptor's source is a man aged 18 to 29 in good health and CMV-seropositive. The CDR3 nucleotides are TGCGCCAGCAGAACAGGGAGCGCTGGAAACACCATATATTTT. This encodes CASRTGSAGNTIYF. Full variable domain (remainder filled in from reference TRBV5-1 and TRBJ1-3): KAGVTQTPRYLIKTRGQQVTLSCSPISGHRSVSWYQQTPGQGLQFLFEYFSETQRNKGNFPGRFSGRQFSNSRSEMNVSTLELGDSALYLCASRTGSAGNTIYFGEGSWLTVV.